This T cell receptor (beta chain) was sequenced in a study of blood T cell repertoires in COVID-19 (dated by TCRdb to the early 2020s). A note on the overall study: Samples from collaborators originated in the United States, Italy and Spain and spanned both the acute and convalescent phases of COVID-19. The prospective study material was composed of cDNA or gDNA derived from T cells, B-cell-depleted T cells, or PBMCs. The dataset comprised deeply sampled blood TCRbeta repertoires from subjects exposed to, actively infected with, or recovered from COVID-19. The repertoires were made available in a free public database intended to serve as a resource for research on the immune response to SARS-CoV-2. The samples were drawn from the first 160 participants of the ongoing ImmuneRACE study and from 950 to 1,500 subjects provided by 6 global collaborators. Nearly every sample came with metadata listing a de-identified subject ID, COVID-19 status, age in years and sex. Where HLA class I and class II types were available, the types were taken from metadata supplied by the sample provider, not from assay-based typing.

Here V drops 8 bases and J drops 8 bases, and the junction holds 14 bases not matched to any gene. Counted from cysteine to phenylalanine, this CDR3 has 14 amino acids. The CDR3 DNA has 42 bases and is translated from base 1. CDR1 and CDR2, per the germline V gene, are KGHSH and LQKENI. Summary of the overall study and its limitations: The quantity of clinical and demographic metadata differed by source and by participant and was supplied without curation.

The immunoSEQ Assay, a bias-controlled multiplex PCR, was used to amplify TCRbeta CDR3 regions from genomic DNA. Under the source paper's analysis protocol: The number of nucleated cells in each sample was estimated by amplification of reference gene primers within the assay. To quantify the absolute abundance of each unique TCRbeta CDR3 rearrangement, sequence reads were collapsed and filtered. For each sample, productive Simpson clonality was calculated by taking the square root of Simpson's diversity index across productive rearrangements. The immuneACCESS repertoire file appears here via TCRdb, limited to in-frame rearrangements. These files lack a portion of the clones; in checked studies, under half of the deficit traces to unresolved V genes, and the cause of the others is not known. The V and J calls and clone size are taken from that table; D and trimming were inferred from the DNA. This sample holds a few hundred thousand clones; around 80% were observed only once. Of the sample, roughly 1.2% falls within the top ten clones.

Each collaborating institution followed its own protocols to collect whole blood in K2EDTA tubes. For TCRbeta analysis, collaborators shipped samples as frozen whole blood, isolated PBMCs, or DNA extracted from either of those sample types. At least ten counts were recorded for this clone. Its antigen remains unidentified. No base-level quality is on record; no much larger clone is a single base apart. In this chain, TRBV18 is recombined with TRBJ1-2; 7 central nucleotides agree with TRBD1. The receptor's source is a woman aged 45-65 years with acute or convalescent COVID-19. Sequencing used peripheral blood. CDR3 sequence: CASTPDRALPGYTF. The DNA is TGTGCCAGCACCCCCGACAGGGCCCTCCCGGGCTACACCTTC.